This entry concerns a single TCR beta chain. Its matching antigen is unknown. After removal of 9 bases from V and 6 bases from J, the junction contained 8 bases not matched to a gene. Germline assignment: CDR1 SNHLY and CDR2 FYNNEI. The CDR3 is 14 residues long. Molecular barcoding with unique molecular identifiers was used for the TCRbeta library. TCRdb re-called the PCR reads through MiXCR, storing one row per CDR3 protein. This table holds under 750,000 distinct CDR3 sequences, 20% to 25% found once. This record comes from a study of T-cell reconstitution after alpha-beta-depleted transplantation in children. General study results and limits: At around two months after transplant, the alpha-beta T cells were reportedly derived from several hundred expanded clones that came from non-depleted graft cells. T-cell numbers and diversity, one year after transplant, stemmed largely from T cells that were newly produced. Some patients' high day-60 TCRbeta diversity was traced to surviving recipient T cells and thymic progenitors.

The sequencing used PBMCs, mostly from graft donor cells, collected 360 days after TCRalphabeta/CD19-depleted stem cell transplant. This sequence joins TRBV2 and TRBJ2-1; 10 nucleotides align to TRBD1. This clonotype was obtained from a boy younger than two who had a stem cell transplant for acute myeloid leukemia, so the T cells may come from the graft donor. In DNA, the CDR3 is TGTGCCAGTACAACCGGGACAGGGGTCAATGAGCAGTTCTTC. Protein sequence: CASTTGTGVNEQFF.